This T cell receptor beta chain was recovered during a study of T cells after yellow fever vaccination. The CDR3 runs 18 residues. Germline V gene data show CDR1 as DFQATT and CDR2 as SNEGSKA (reference sequence). The V end lost 2 bases, the J end lost 0 bases, and 20 bases lay between the germline ends. This clonotype showed up just a few times. TCRdb re-called the 5' RACE reads with MiXCR, one entry per CDR3 protein. Of 250,000 to 400,000 distinct CDR3 sequences in the sample, over 4% were seen once. The origin of this receptor is a man aged 18 to 29 who received the YFV17D yellow fever vaccine. The J gene is TRBJ2-4, the V gene TRBV20-1; D might be TRBD1 (6 bases). The source material was PBMCs, sampled 5 days after the yellow fever booster vaccination. The CDR3 protein is CSARSGTQSGVAKNIQYF. The DNA for the CDR3 is TGCAGTGCTAGATCGGGCACACAATCAGGGGTAGCCAAAAACATTCAGTACTTC.